This T cell receptor (beta chain) came from a study of beta chain features in type 1 diabetes. Expressed TCRB transcripts were sequenced because the entire RNA isolate underwent reverse transcription. Assay used: immunoSEQ multiplex PCR; TCRdb lists only in-frame clones, some missing. The sample includes some 150,000 clones, roughly 53% of them seen just once. The germline V gene encodes CDR1 ENHRY and CDR2 SYGVKD. The CDR3 length is 15 residues. V dropped 5 bases and J dropped 7 bases, with 18 bases sitting between them. This clone was detected only a few times. Sorting with CD45RO/CCR7/CD25/CD127/CD95/CD27 yielded naive, central memory, regulatory and stem-like memory CD4+ cells.

This sequence joins TRBV10-3 and TRBJ2-1; D gene ambiguous. What was sequenced was Tregs from blood. This clonotype originated in a man aged 18 to 29 in good health. DNA for the CDR3: TGTGCCATCAGTAGCAAACCCCCTCCTAGTAATGAGCAGTTCTTC. This gives the protein CAISSKPPPSNEQFF.